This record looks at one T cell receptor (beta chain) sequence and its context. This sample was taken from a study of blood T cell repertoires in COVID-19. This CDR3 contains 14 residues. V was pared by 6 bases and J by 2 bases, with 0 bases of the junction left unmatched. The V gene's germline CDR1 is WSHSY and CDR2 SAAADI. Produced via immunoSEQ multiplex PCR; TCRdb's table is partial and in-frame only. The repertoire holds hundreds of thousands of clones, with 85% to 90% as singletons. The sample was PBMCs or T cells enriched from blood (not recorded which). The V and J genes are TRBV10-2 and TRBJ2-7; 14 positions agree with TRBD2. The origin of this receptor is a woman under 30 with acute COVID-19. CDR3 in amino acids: CASRTSGRAYEQYF. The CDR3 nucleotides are TGCGCCAGCAGGACTAGCGGGAGGGCCTACGAGCAGTACTTC.